The 14 T cell receptor beta chains below were found in one sample sequenced in a study of T cell changes during pregnancy in multiple sclerosis. TCRdb keeps only in-frame clones here, not all; method: immunoSEQ multiplex PCR. The sample has approximately 40,000 clones; about 91% are singletons. The specimen was CD8+ T cells from peripheral blood mononuclear cells, collected after pregnancy. These receptors were obtained from a female donor with multiple sclerosis, enrolled in a pregnancy study.

V gene TRBV27 combines with J gene TRBJ2-7, with D perhaps matching TRBD1 (5 bases). The CDR3 consists of 18 residues. Between the trimmed V and J ends, which lost 3 bases and 5 bases, there was a span of 26 bases. From germline, CDR1 is MNHEY and CDR2 SMNVEV (reference sequence). In DNA form, the CDR3 reads TGTGCCAGCAGTTTGGGGCCCTTGGCGCAGGGCCCATCCCACGAGCAGTACTTC. As protein: CASSLGPLAQGPSHEQYF.

This chain connects TRBV6-5 to TRBJ1-2; TRBD1 might be the D (6 bases). With 2 bases removed from V and 4 bases from J, the gap between germline ends came to 17 bases. The CDR3 runs to 16 residues. Germline-derived CDR1 and CDR2 are MNHEY and SVGAGI. The CDR3 DNA sequence: TGTGCCAGCAGTTACAGGCATCAGCGGGGGGCCTATGGCTACACCTTC. This translates into CASSYRHQRGAYGYTF.

This chain uses TRBV4-2 with TRBJ1-5; TRBD1 aligns across 10 bases. Germline trimming cut 1 base from V and 6 bases from J; bases unmatched to any gene: 3. CDR1 LGHNA and CDR2 YNFKEQ come from the germline V gene. This CDR3 has 15 amino acids. This CDR3 is CASSQGTGGFQPQHF. The CDR3 DNA sequence: TGTGCCAGCAGCCAAGGGACAGGGGGTTTTCAGCCCCAGCATTTT.

V and J are TRBV29-1 and TRBJ1-1, with TRBD1 matching over 8 bases. CDR1 is SQVTM, CDR2 ANQGSEA, per germline. The CDR3 is 12 residues long. The ends lost 8 bases at V and 8 bases at J; junction bases unmatched: 10. CDR3 sequence reads: CSFLGGTGEAFF. The CDR3 nucleotides read TGCAGCTTTCTAGGGGGGACAGGAGAAGCTTTCTTT.

The chain couples TRBV30 to TRBJ1-3, with 11 bases identical to TRBD1. Germline values: CDR1 GTSNPN, CDR2 SVGIG (reference sequence). The CDR3 extends over 17 amino acids. The V gene end was trimmed by 2 bases and the J gene end by 0 bases; junction bases not matched to a gene: 6. CDR3 DNA sequence: TGTGCCTGGAGTCCCCGGACAGGGGGCCTCTCTGGAAACACCATATATTTT. Translation gives CAWSPRTGGLSGNTIYF.

V usage is TRBV5-1 and J usage is TRBJ1-2; weak D call: TRBD1 (5 bases). Trimming shortened V by 0 bases and J by 8 bases, and 14 bases separated the two germline ends. Germline CDR1 is SGHRS and CDR2 is YFSETQ. This CDR3 comprises 14 residues. The chain's CDR3 is CASSLGSGLRGYTF. Here the CDR3 DNA reads TGCGCCAGCAGCTTGGGTTCAGGGCTAAGGGGCTACACCTTC.

This clone was observed at least ten times. The rearrangement uses TRBV4-2 and TRBJ2-2; 8 positions match TRBD1. This CDR3 has 17 residues. Germline CDR1 is LGHNA and CDR2 is YNFKEQ. V was clipped by 0 bases and J by 5 bases; unmatched bases: 8. In DNA form, the CDR3 reads TGTGCCAGCAGCCAAGAGGACAGGGAAATTCAAACCGGGGAGCTGTTTTTT. This codes for CASSQEDREIQTGELFF.

The rearrangement links TRBV2 to TRBJ1-1, with D possibly TRBD1 on 5 matching bases. Germline CDR1 and CDR2: SNHLY and FYNNEI. Trimming took off 7 bases at V and 6 bases at J, with 18 bases between the two ends. This CDR3 has 14 residues. The CDR3: CASKLQGRRAEAFF. CDR3 DNA: TGTGCCAGCAAGTTGCAGGGCCGCCGGGCTGAAGCTTTCTTT.

This clone was found once. The chain uses TRBV9 and TRBJ1-4; unclear D gene. The CDR3 consists of 14 residues. CDR1 SGDLS and CDR2 YYNGEE come from the germline V gene. V lost 4 bases, J lost 4 bases, and 11 bases lay in between. The CDR3 nucleotides are TGTGCCAGCAGCCCGAGTGGTAATAATGAAAAACTGTTTTTT. Its protein is CASSPSGNNEKLFF. Looking up the rest from reference TRBV9 and TRBJ1-4 gives the full variable domain: DSGVTQTPKHLITATGQRVTLRCSPRSGDLSVYWYQQSLDQGLQFLIQYYNGEERAKGNILERFSAQQFPDLHSELNLSSLELGDSALYFCASSPSGNNEKLFFGSGTQLSVL.

The chain recombines TRBV9 with TRBJ2-3, with a possible D match to TRBD2 (6 bases). Germline-derived CDR1 and CDR2 are SGDLS and YYNGEE. The CDR3 consists of 14 residues. Trimming cost V 3 bases and J 5 bases, with 13 bases left between them. CDR3 loop: CASSAGDFLDTQYF. The CDR3 DNA reads as TGTGCCAGCAGCGCCGGGGACTTTCTAGATACGCAGTATTTT.

The chain couples TRBV7-6 to TRBJ2-3; TRBD2 might be the D (6 bases). The germline CDR1 and CDR2 sequences are SGHVS and FNYEAQ. V was pared by 5 bases and J by 0 bases, with 15 bases between. The CDR3 contains 16 residues. The CDR3 DNA reads as TGTGCCAGCAGCCGTCACCCCGGGACTAGCACAGATACGCAGTATTTT. It translates to CASSRHPGTSTDTQYF.

The table lists this clone with a count of one. CDR3 loop: CASSGGLAGMGYNEQFF. The CDR3 bases are TGTGCCAGCAGTGGCGGACTAGCGGGGATGGGCTACAATGAGCAGTTCTTC. The chain couples TRBV25-1 to TRBJ2-1, with 12 bases identical to TRBD2. This CDR3 has 17 residues. V lost 4 bases and J lost 3; bases outside the gene matches: 7. Germline lookup yields CDR1 MGHDK and CDR2 SYGVNS.

The chain links TRBV11-2 to TRBJ1-2; no clear D gene. Looked up from germline, CDR1 is SGHAT and CDR2 is FQNNGV. The CDR3 loop spans 15 amino acids. V dropped 1 base and J dropped 0 bases, with 9 bases sitting between them. CDR3 amino acids: CASSLVAGTNYGYTF. DNA for the CDR3: TGTGCCAGCAGCTTAGTCGCAGGAACTAACTATGGCTACACCTTC.

This clone was observed a few times. V usage is TRBV27 and J usage is TRBJ1-1; D possibly corresponds to TRBD1 (6 bases). CDR3 length equals 13 residues. V gave up 4 bases and J gave up 9 bases, with 15 bases separating them. Looked up from germline, CDR1 is MNHEY and CDR2 is SMNVEV (reference sequence). CDR3 amino acids: CASSSFGQLKAFF. For the CDR3, the DNA is TGTGCCAGCAGTTCATTTGGACAGCTCAAAGCTTTCTTT.